This T cell receptor beta chain was sequenced for a study of tumor and adjacent non-tumor tissue in lung cancer. Three rounds of nested PCR, following a modified ARM-PCR protocol, produced the TCRbeta library. TCRdb re-called the multiplex PCR reads with MiXCR, one entry per CDR3 protein. The sample carries around 70,000 distinct CDR3 sequences, around 60% recorded once. RNA was extracted from bulk tissue without any cell sorting. Study conclusions and caveats: Compared with tumor, normal lung showed significantly lower TCR diversity. Patients with more diverse tumor TCRs had worse survival. Top 100 clones took a larger repertoire share in normal lung.

CDR1 and CDR2 from the germline V gene are MDHEN and SYDVKM. Germline trimming cut 1 base from V and 3 bases from J; bases unmatched to any gene: 11. There are 18 residues in the CDR3. This clonotype was seen many times. Its cognate antigen is unknown. This receptor was obtained from a man aged 45-65 years with non-small cell lung cancer. The sequenced material came from lung tumor tissue. V usage is TRBV28 and J usage is TRBJ1-2; 10 bases fit TRBD1. This CDR3 reads CASSLFGTQTGGDYGYTF. CDR3 nucleotide sequence: TGTGCCAGCAGTTTATTCGGCACCCAGACAGGGGGCGACTATGGCTACACCTTC.